The 6 T cell receptor beta chains below all came from one sample that was sequenced in a study of cytomegalovirus exposure and HLA in healthy donors (dated by TCRdb to the late 2010s). Receptor amplification or capture employed the immunoSEQ multiplex PCR assay. The multiplex PCR relied on a mix of 60 forward primers for TCR Vbeta segments and 13 reverse primers for TCR Jbeta segments. TCRdb holds this immuneACCESS table with in-frame rearrangements only. Some clones are missing; in checked studies, unresolved V genes explain under half, and the rest has no known cause. In all, the sample holds about 62,000 clones, and over 60% of those were seen once. The ten biggest clones cover roughly 5% of the sample. Sequenced: PBMCs. Every receptor here comes from a woman aged 25 to 45 in good health and CMV-seronegative.

The chain is built from TRBV19 and TRBJ1-5; D gene unclear. CDR3 size: 15 residues. Germline V gene lookup returns CDR1 LNHDA and CDR2 SQIVND (reference sequence). Trimming cost V 3 bases and J 1 base, with 10 bases left between them. CDR3 region: CASSIEDLSNQPQHF. Here the CDR3 DNA reads TGTGCCAGTAGTATTGAGGATTTGAGCAATCAGCCCCAGCATTTT.

The chain uses TRBV28 and TRBJ1-4, with 7 bases aligning to TRBD1. CDR1 and CDR2 (germline): MDHEN, SYDVKM. The CDR3 spans 16 residues. V gave up 6 bases and J gave up 2 bases; unmatched junction bases: 9. CDR3 protein: CASSPGGRGTNEKLFF. The DNA for the CDR3 is TGTGCCAGCAGCCCAGGGGGGCGCGGGACTAATGAAAAACTGTTTTTT.

The rearrangement links TRBV5-1 to TRBJ2-2, with D possibly being TRBD1 (6 bases). The CDR3 extends over 15 amino acids. The V end was cut by 4 bases, the J end by 1 base, with 11 bases between. Germline CDR1 SGHRS, CDR2 YFSETQ. As DNA, the CDR3 is TGCGCCAGCAGCCTCCGGGACATGAACACCGGGGAGCTGTTTTTT. The encoded protein is CASSLRDMNTGELFF.

The chain employs TRBV18 and TRBJ2-3; D may be TRBD2 (6 bases). The CDR3 length is 14 residues. Germline V gene sequence: CDR1 KGHSH, CDR2 LQKENI. Trimming took off 4 bases at V and 4 bases at J, with 12 bases between the two ends. DNA of the CDR3: TGTGCCAGCTCACGACAGTCGGGAGCAGATACGCAGTATTTT. This codes for CASSRQSGADTQYF.

This clone occurred a few times. The chain combines TRBV30 with TRBJ1-1; possibly TRBD1 for D (5 bases). Germline V gene sequence: CDR1 GTSNPN, CDR2 SVGIG (reference sequence). Deletions cut 1 base from V and 2 bases from J, with 17 bases between. The CDR3 has 16 amino acids. CDR3 protein: CAWSDNFQGHNTEAFF. CDR3 nucleotide sequence: TGTGCCTGGAGTGATAATTTCCAGGGCCATAACACTGAAGCTTTCTTT. The full variable domain, its missing parts supplied by reference TRBV30 and TRBJ1-1, is SQTIHQWPATLVQPVGSPLSLECTVEGTSNPNLYWYRQAAGRGLQLLFYSVGIGQISSEVPQNLSASRPQDRQFILSSKKLLLSDSGFYLCAWSDNFQGHNTEAFFGQGTRLTVV.

This clone was observed a few times. Other DNA sequences in this specimen translate into the identical CDR3. The chain joins TRBV19 to TRBJ1-1, with TRBD1 identical over 7 bases. V lost 3 bases and J lost 3; bases outside the gene matches: 1. The CDR3 sequence is 13 residues long. Germline lookup yields CDR1 LNHDA and CDR2 SQIVND (reference sequence). The CDR3: CASSITGDTEAFF. CDR3 sequence (DNA): TGTGCCAGTAGTATTACAGGGGACACTGAAGCTTTCTTT.